This T cell receptor (beta chain) was recovered during a study of beta chain features in type 1 diabetes. Whole-study results and caveats: Amplification by PCR could prefer shorter templates, with the same effect in patients and controls. People with Type 1 diabetes carried modestly yet significantly shorter TCRB CDR3s in all four CD4+ subsets.

The authors reverse transcribed all of the isolated RNA, so sequencing captured expressed TCRB transcripts. For naive, central memory and regulatory T cell samples, reads averaged around 3.8 million. Here immunoSEQ multiplex PCR was the method, and the copy in TCRdb shows in-frame clones only, minus some. Among 300,000 to 400,000 clones listed, 9.5% to 11% were seen once. Each sorted population was over 98% pure. Turning to this clone: What it recognizes is unknown.

This CDR3 spans 14 amino acids. Germline CDR1 and CDR2: SNHLY and FYNNEI. Trimming took 6 bases from V and 1 from J, leaving 9 bases between them. The sequence derives from a woman in her thirties in good health. This sequence joins TRBV2 and TRBJ2-2; D gene uncertain. Input material: naive CD4+ T cells from blood. The CDR3 loop is CASSERMNTGELFF. CDR3 nucleotide sequence: TGTGCCAGCAGCGAGAGGATGAACACCGGGGAGCTGTTTTTT.